This T cell receptor (beta chain) was recorded in a study of shared clonotypes between healthy human individuals. Study-wide background: Each donor's CD4 naive and CD4 memory cells filled three plates apiece, CD8 naive two, and CD8 memory one.

Repertoires were generated with immunoSEQ multiplex PCR, while TCRdb's copy carries only in-frame clones and drops some. The data show some 630,000 clones, less than 80% seen once. The length of the CDR3 is 15 residues. Germline V gene lookup returns CDR1 SGHKS and CDR2 YYEKEE (reference sequence). Trimming at V came to 3 bases and at J to 4 bases, leaving 4 bases not matched to a gene. The chain has TRBV5-5 and TRBJ2-3; 11 bases map to TRBD2. Sequencing used memory CD4+ T cells sorted from blood. Subset of the sample: CD45RA-negative fraction. The TCR sequence derives from a woman younger than 45 in good health. The CDR3: CASSSLAGGADTQYF. In DNA form, the CDR3 reads TGTGCCAGCAGCTCCCTAGCGGGAGGTGCAGATACGCAGTATTTT.